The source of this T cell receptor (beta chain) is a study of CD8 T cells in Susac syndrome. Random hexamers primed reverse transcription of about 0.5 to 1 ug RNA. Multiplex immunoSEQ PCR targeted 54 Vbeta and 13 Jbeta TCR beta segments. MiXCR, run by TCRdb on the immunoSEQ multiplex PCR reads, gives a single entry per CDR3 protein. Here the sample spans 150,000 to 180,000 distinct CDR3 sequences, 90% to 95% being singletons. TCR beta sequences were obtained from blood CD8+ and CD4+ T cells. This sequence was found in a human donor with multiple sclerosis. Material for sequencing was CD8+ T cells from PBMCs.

CDR3 loop: CASSVLHLGDSPLHF. Here the CDR3 DNA reads TGTGCCAGCAGTGTTCTCCACTTAGGGGATTCACCCCTCCACTTT. V usage is TRBV2 and J usage is TRBJ1-6; TRBD1 is a possible D gene (5 bases). CDR1 and CDR2 from the germline V gene are SNHLY and FYNNEI. The ends were cut back, 4 bases at V and 8 bases at J, with 15 bases in the middle. This CDR3 is 15 amino acids long.